These 2 T cell receptor beta chains originate from one sample sequenced in a study of T cells in Graves' hyperthyroidism and ophthalmopathy. Amplification yielded TCR beta CDR3 regions, with RNA transcripts as the source. First-round RT-PCR targeting the TCR CDR3 was performed with the HTBI primer set. TCRdb called the multiplex PCR reads again in MiXCR, with one record for every CDR3 protein. The data show under 300,000 distinct CDR3 sequences, 25% to 30% seen once. Source material: blood. The source of these receptors is a man aged 40-49 years with Graves' hyperthyroidism that later progressed to Graves' ophthalmopathy.

This clonotype was detected ten times or more. The chain recombines TRBV2 with TRBJ2-7; 10 bases are a match to TRBD2. The trim removed 4 bases at V and 3 bases at J, leaving 9 bases unmatched. The CDR3 loop spans 16 amino acids. Germline CDR1 SNHLY, CDR2 FYNNEI. The CDR3 DNA follows: TGTGCCAGCAGTGGGAGTAGCGGGGGGAGAATCTACGAGCAGTACTTC. Translating gives CASSGSSGGRIYEQYF.

This clonotype showed up just a few times. V is TRBV4-1 and J is TRBJ2-4; D remains ambiguous. This CDR3 spans 18 amino acids. The germline V gene encodes CDR1 MGHRA and CDR2 YSYEKL. Trimming took off 1 base at V and 0 bases at J, with 16 bases between the two ends. CDR3 sequence (DNA): TGCGCCAGCAGCCAAGTCTTCGTTAGGAGCGAAGCCAAAAACATTCAGTACTTC. Amino acid sequence: CASSQVFVRSEAKNIQYF.